This T cell receptor beta chain was found in a study of blood T cells in healthy people across ages. Using a J-beta primer mix together with a sample-barcoded 5' primer, a second PCR was run for about 6 to 12 cycles. MiXCR, applied by TCRdb to the 5' RACE reads, yields one record per CDR3 protein. The sample carries over 1,300,000 distinct CDR3 sequences, almost 60% recorded once. Trimming took off 5 bases at V and 8 bases at J, with 10 bases between the two ends. CDR3 length equals 12 residues. The germline gives CDR1 SNHLY, CDR2 FYNNEI. The sample comprised blood. The clonotype was recovered from a man aged 18-30 years in good health. The chain uses TRBV2 and TRBJ2-1; D is undetermined. CDR3 sequence: CASSQIGHEQFF. CDR3 nucleotides: TGTGCCAGCAGTCAGATTGGGCATGAGCAGTTCTTC.